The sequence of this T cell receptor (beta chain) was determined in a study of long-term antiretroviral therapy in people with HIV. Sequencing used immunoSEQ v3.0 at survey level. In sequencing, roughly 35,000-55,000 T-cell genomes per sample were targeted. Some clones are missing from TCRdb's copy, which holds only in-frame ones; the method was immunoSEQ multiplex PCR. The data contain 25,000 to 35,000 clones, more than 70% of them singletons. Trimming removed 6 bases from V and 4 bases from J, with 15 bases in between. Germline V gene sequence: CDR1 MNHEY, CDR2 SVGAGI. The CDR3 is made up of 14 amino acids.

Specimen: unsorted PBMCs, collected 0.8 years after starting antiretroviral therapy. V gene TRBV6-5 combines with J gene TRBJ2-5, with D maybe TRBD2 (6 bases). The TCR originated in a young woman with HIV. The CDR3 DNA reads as TGTGCCAGCAGGCTGGGACTGGGAGGAGAGACCCAGTACTTC. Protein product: CASRLGLGGETQYF.